The source of this T cell receptor (beta chain) is a study of T cells in tuberculosis. Regarding the study as a whole: Active tuberculosis TCR-alpha repertoires lay closer to GMM-specific TCRs than IGRA-negative controls, suggesting clonal expansion. Samples were chosen by availability of cryopreserved specimens.

The V end lost 8 bases, the J end lost 1 base, and 6 bases lay between the germline ends. This CDR3 contains 12 residues. The V gene's germline CDR1 is MNHEY and CDR2 SVGAGI. The assay was immunoSEQ multiplex PCR, and TCRdb's table has in-frame clones only and misses some. The data contain approximately 30,000 clones, more than 85% of them singletons. This clone was recorded only once. Its antigen is unidentified. The sequence came from a donor aged 10-30 years with latent tuberculosis or without tuberculosis infection. Material: PBMCs. The rearrangement links TRBV6-5 to TRBJ1-5; D unresolved. CDR3 region: CASDYSNQPQHF. CDR3 nucleotides: TGTGCCAGCGACTACAGCAATCAGCCCCAGCATTTT.